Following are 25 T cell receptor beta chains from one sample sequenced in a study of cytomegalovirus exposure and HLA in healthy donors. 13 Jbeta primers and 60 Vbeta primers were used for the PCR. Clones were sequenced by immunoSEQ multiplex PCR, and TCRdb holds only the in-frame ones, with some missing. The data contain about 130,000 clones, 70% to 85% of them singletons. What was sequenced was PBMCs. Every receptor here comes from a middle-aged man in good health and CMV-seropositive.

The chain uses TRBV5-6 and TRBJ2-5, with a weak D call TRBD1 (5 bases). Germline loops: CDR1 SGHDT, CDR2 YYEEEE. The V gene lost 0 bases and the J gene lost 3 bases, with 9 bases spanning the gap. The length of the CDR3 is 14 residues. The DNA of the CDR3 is TGTGCCAGCAGCTTGGAAGCCAGGGAAGAGACCCAGTACTTC. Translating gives CASSLEAREETQYF.

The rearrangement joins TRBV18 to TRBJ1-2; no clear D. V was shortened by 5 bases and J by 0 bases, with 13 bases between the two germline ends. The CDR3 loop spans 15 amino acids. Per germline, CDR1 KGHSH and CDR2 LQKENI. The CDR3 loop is CASSGSQTANYGYTF. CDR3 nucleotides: TGTGCCAGCTCAGGTAGTCAAACAGCTAACTATGGCTACACCTTC.

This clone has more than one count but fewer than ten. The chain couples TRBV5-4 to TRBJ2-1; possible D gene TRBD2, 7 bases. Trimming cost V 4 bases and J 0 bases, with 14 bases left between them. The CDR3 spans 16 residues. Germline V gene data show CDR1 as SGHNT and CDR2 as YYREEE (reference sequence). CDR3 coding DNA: TGTGCCAGCAGCCCTAGGGGGGGTAGCTCCTACAATGAGCAGTTCTTC. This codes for CASSPRGGSSYNEQFF.

CDR3 sequence (DNA): TGTGCCAGCAGTTTCGGGGGGGCGTATGGCTACACCTTC. Translation: CASSFGGAYGYTF. The chain couples TRBV27 to TRBJ1-2; a possible D gene is TRBD1 (6 bases). Germline lookup yields CDR1 MNHEY and CDR2 SMNVEV (reference sequence). Trimming shortened V by 3 bases and J by 5 bases, and 10 bases separated the two germline ends. This CDR3 contains 13 residues.

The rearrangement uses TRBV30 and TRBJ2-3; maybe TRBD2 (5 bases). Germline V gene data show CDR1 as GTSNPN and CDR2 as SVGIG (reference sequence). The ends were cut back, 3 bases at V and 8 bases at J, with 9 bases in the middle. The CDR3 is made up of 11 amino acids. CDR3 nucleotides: TGTGCCTGGAGGGGAGAGCGTACGCAGTATTTT. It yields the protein CAWRGERTQYF. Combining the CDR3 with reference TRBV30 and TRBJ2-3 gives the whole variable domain SQTIHQWPATLVQPVGSPLSLECTVEGTSNPNLYWYRQAAGRGLQLLFYSVGIGQISSEVPQNLSASRPQDRQFILSSKKLLLSDSGFYLCAWRGERTQYFGPGTRLTVL.

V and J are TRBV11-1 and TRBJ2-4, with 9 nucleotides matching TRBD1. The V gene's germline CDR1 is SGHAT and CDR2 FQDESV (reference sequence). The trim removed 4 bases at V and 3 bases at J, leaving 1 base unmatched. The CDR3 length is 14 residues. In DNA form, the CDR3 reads TGTGCCAGCAGCTCGGACAGGGGCAAAAACATTCAGTACTTC. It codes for CASSSDRGKNIQYF.

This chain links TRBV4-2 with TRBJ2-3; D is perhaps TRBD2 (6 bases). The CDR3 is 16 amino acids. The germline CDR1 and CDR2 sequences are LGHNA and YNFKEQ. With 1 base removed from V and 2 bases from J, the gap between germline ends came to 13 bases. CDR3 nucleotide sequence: TGTGCCAGCAGCCAAGTTAATAGCGGCTACACAGATACGCAGTATTTT. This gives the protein CASSQVNSGYTDTQYF.

The CDR3 DNA follows: TGCGCCAGCAGTGAGCCCGACAGGGGAGGCCCTGAAGCTTTCTTT. Translation: CASSEPDRGGPEAFF. This chain connects TRBV10-2 to TRBJ1-1, with 8 bases that match TRBD1. CDR3 length: 15 amino acids. J lost 6 bases, V lost 2 bases, and 8 bases had no gene match. In germline, CDR1 is WSHSY, CDR2 SAAADI.

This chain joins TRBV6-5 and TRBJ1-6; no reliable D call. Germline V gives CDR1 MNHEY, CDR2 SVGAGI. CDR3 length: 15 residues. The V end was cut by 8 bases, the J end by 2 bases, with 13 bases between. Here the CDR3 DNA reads TGTGCCAGCCAATTTCGTAGCCCCTATAATTCACCCCTCCACTTT. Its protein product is CASQFRSPYNSPLHF.

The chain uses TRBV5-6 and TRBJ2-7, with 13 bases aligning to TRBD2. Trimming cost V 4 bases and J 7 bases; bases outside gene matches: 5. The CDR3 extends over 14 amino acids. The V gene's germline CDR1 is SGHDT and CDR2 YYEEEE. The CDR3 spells CASSPGLAGIEQYF. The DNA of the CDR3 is TGTGCCAGCAGCCCGGGACTAGCGGGGATTGAGCAGTACTTC.

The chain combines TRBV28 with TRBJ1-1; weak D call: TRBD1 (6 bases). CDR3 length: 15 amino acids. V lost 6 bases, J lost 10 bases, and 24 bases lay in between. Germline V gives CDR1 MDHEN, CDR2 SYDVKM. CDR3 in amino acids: CASRQGGPLARGAFF. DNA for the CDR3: TGTGCCAGCAGACAGGGAGGGCCCCTGGCCCGTGGAGCTTTCTTT.

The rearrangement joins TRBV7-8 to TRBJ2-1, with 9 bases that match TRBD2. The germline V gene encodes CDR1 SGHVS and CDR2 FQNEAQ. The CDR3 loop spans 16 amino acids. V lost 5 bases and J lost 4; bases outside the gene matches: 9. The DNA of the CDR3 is TGTGCCAGCAGCCCCGGAGGGCTAGCGGGATACAATGAGCAGTTCTTC. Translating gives CASSPGGLAGYNEQFF. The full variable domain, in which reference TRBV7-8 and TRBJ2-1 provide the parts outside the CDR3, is GAGVSQSPRYKVAKRGQDVALRCDPISGHVSLFWYQQALGQGPEFLTYFQNEAQLDKSGLPSDRFFAERPEGSVSTLKIQRTQQEDSAVYLCASSPGGLAGYNEQFFGPGTRLTVL.

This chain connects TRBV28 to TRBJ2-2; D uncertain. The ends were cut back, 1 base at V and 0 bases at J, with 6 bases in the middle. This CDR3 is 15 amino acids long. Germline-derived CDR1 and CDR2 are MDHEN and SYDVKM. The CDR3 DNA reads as TGTGCCAGCAGTTTATCACGGGCGAACACCGGGGAGCTGTTTTTT. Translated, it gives CASSLSRANTGELFF.

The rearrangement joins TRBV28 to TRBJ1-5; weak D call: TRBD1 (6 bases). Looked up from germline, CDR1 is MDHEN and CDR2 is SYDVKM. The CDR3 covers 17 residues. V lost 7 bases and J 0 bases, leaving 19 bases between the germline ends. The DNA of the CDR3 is TGTGCCAGCATCCACCTTAGGACAGAAGATAGCAATCAGCCCCAGCATTTT. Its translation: CASIHLRTEDSNQPQHF.

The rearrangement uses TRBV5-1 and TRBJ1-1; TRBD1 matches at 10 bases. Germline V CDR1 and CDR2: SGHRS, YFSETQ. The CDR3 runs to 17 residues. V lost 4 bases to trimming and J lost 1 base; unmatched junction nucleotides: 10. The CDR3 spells CASSPQPGQGTNTEAFF. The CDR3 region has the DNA TGCGCCAGCAGCCCCCAGCCGGGACAGGGGACGAACACTGAAGCTTTCTTT.

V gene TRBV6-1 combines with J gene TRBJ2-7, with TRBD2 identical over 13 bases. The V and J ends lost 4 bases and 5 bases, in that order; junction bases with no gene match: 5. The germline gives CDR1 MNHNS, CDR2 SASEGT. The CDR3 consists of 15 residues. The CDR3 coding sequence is TGTGCCAGCAGTGCACTAGCGGGAGGGATCGACGAGCAGTACTTC. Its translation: CASSALAGGIDEQYF.

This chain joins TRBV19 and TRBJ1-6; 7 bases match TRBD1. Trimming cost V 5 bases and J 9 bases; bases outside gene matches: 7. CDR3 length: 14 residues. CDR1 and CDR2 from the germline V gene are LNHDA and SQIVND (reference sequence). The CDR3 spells CASSPRQGASPLHF. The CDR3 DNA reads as TGTGCCAGTAGTCCTCGACAGGGCGCTTCACCCCTCCACTTT.

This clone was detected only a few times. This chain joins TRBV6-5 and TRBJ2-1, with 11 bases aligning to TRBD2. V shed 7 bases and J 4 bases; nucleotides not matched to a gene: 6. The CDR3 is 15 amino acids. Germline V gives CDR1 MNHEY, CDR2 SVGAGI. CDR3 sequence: CASTRTSGPYNEQFF. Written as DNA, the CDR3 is TGTGCCAGCACCAGGACTAGCGGGCCTTACAATGAGCAGTTCTTC.

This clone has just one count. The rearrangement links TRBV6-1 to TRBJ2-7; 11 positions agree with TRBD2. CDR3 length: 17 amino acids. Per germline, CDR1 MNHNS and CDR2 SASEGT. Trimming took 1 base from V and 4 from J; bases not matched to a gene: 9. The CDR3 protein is CASSEGLAGTSPYEQYF. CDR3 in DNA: TGTGCCAGCAGTGAAGGACTAGCGGGGACCTCACCATACGAGCAGTACTTC.

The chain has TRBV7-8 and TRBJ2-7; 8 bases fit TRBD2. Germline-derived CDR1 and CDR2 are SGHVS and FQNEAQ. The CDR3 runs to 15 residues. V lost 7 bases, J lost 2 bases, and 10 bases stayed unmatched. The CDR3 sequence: CASISPTSGPYEQYF. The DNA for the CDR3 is TGTGCCAGCATCTCGCCAACTAGCGGCCCCTACGAGCAGTACTTC.

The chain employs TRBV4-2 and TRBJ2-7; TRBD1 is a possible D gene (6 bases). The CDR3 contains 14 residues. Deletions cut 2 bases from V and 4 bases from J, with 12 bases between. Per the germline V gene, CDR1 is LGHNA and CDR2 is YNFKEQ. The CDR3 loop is CASSQKVRGYEQYF. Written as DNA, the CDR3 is TGTGCCAGCAGCCAAAAGGTCAGGGGATACGAGCAGTACTTC.

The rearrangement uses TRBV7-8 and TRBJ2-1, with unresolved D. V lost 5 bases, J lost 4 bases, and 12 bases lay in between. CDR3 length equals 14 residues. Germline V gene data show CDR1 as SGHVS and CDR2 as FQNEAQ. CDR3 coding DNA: TGTGCCAGCAGCGCAGGTCCTGGATACAATGAGCAGTTCTTC. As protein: CASSAGPGYNEQFF.

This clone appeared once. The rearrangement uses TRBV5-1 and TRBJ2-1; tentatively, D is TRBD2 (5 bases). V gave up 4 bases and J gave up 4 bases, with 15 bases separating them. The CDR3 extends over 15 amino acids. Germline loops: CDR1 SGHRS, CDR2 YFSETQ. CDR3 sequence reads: CASSLMDWAYNEQFF. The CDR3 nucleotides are TGCGCCAGCAGCCTTATGGACTGGGCTTACAATGAGCAGTTCTTC.

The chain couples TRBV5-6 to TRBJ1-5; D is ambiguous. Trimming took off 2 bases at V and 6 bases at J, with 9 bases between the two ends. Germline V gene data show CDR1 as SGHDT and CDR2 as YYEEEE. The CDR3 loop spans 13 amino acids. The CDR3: CASSLNEGQPQHF. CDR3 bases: TGTGCCAGCAGCTTAAACGAGGGTCAGCCCCAGCATTTT.

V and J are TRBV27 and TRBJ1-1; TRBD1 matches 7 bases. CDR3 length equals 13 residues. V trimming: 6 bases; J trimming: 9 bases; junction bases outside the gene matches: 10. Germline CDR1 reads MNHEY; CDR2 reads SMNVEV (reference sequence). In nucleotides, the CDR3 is TGTGCCAGCAGCCCTATCAACAGGGGTAAAGCTTTCTTT. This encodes CASSPINRGKAFF.